This T cell receptor (beta chain) came from a study of blood T cell repertoires in COVID-19. On the study more broadly: COVID-19 samples collected from the United States, Italy and Spain covered acute and convalescent phases. PBMCs, B-cell-depleted T cells, or T cells were the source of the cDNA or gDNA that made up the material.

Method: immunoSEQ multiplex PCR; TCRdb's copy keeps in-frame clones and lacks some. The data show a few hundred thousand clones, around nine tenths seen once. Germline CDR1 is MNHEY and CDR2 is SVGAGI. The CDR3 runs 11 residues. The J segment lost 9 bases and the V segment lost 6 bases, leaving 2 bases of the junction unmatched. This chain connects TRBV6-5 to TRBJ1-1; TRBD1 agrees at 9 bases. Sequenced sample: peripheral blood. The clonotype comes from a man younger than 30 with active or convalescent COVID-19. Written as DNA, the CDR3 is TGTGCCAGCAGGGACAGGGGCCAAGCTTTCTTT. Its translation is CASRDRGQAFF.